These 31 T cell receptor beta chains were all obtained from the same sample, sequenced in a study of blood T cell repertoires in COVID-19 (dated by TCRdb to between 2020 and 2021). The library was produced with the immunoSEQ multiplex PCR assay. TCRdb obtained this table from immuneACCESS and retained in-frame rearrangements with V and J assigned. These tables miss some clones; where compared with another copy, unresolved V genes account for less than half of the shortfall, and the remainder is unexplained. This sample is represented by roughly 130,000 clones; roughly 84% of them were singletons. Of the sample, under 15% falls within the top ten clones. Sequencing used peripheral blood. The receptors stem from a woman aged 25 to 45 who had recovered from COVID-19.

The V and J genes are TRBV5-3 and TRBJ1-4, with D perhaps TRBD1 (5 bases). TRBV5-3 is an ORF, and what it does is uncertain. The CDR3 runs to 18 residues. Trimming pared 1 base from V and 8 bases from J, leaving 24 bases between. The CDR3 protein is CARSLKDSTGLRGEKLFF. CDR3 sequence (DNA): TGTGCCAGAAGCTTGAAAGATTCTACCGGACTCCGGGGGGAAAAACTGTTTTTT.

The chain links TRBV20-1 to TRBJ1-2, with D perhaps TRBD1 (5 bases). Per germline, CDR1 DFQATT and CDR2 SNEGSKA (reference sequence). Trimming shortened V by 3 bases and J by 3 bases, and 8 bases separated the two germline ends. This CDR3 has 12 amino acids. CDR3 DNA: TGCAGTGCTAGTGGGGGGGACTATGGCTACACCTTC. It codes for CSASGGDYGYTF.

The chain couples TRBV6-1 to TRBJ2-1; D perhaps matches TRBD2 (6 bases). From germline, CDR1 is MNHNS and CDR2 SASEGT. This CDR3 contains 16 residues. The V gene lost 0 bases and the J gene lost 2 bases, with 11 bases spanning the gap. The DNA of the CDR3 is TGTGCCAGCAGTGAAGCCAGAACGGGAGCCTACAATGAGCAGTTCTTC. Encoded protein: CASSEARTGAYNEQFF.

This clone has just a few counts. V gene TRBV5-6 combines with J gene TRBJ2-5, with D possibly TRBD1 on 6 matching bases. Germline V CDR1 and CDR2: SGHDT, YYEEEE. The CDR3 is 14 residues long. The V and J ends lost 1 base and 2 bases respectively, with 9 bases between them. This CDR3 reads CASSLTGRQETQYF. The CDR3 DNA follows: TGTGCCAGCAGCTTGACAGGGAGACAAGAGACCCAGTACTTC.

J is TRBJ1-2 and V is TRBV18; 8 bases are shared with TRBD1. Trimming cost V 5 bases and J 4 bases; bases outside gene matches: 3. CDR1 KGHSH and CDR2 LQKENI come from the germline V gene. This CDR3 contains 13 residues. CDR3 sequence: CASSLGQVYGYTF. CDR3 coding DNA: TGTGCCAGCTCATTGGGACAGGTCTATGGCTACACCTTC.

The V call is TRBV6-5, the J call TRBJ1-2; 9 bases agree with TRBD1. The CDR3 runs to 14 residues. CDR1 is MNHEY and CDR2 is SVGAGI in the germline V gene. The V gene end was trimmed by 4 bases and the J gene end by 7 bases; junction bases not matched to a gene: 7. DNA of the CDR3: TGTGCCAGCAGTTTTGACAGGGGGGTGAGTGGCTACACCTTC. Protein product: CASSFDRGVSGYTF.

DNA of the CDR3: TGTGCCAGTAGTATTTCGGGGAATGAAAAACTGTTTTTT. Protein: CASSISGNEKLFF. The chain combines TRBV19 with TRBJ1-4; D unresolved. Germline CDR1 is LNHDA and CDR2 is SQIVND (reference sequence). There are 13 residues in the CDR3. Trimming shortened V by 3 bases and J by 5 bases, and 7 bases separated the two germline ends.

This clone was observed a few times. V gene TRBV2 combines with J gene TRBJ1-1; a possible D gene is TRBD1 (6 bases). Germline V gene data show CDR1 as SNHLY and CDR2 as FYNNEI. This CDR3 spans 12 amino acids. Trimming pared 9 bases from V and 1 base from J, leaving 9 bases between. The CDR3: CARSRGNTEAFF. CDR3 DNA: TGTGCCAGATCCAGGGGGAACACTGAAGCTTTCTTT.

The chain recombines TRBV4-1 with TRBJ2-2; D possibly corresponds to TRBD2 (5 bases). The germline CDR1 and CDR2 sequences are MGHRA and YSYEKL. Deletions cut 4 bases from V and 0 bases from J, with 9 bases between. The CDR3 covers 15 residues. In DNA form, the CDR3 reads TGCGCCAGCAGCCTGAGCGGTACGAACACCGGGGAGCTGTTTTTT. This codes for CASSLSGTNTGELFF.

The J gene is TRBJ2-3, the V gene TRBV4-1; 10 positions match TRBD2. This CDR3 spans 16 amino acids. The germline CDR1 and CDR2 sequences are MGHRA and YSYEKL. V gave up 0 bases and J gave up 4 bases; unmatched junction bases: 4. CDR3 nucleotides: TGCGCCAGCAGCCAAGAGTCTAGCGGGAGTCCAGATACGCAGTATTTT. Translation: CASSQESSGSPDTQYF.

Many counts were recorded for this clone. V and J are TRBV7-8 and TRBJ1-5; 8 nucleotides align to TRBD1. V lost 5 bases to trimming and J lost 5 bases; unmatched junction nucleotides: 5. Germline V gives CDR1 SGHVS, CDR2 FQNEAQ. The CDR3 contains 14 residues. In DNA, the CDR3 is TGTGCCAGCAGCGTTGACAGGGGTTATCAGCCCCAGCATTTT. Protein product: CASSVDRGYQPQHF.

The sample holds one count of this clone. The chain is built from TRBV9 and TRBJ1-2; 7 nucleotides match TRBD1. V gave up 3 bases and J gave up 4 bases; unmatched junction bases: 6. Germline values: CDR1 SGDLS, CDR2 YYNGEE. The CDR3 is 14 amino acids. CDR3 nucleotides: TGTGCCAGCAGCGGAAGACAGGGCTCCTATGGCTACACCTTC. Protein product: CASSGRQGSYGYTF.

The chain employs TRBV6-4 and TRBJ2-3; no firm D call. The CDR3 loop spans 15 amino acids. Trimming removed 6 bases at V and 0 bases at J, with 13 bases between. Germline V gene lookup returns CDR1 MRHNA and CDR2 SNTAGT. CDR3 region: CASSRFPTSTDTQYF. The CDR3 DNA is TGTGCCAGCAGCCGTTTCCCAACTAGCACAGATACGCAGTATTTT.

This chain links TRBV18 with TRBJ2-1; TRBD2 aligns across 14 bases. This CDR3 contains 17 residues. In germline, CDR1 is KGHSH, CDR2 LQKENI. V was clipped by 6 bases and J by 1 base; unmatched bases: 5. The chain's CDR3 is CASSRLAGGNSYNEQFF. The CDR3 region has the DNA TGTGCCAGCTCTCGACTAGCGGGGGGGAATTCCTACAATGAGCAGTTCTTC.

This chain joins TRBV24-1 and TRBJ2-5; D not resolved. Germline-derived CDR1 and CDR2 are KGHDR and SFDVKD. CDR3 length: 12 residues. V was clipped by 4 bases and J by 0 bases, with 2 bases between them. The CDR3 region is CATSDYQETQYF. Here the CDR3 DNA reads TGTGCCACCAGTGACTACCAAGAGACCCAGTACTTC.

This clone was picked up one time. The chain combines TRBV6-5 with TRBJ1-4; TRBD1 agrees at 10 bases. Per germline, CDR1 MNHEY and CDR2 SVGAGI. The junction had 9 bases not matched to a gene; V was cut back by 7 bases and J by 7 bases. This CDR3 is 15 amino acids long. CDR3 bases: TGTGCCAGCAAAGGGACAGGGGAATTGGGTGAAAAACTGTTTTTT. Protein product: CASKGTGELGEKLFF.

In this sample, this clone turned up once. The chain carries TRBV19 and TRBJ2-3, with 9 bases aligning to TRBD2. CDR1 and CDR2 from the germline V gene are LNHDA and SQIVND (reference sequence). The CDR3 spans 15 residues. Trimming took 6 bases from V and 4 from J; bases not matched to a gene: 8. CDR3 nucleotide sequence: TGTGCCAGTAGCCGAACGGCGGGAGGGGCAGATACGCAGTATTTT. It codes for CASSRTAGGADTQYF.

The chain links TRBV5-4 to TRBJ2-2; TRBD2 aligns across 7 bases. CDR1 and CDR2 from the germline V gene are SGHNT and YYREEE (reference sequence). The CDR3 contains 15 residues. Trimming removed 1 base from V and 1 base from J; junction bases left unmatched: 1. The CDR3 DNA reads TGTGCCAGCAGCTTGCCTAGCGGGAACACCGGGGAGCTGTTTTTT. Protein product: CASSLPSGNTGELFF.

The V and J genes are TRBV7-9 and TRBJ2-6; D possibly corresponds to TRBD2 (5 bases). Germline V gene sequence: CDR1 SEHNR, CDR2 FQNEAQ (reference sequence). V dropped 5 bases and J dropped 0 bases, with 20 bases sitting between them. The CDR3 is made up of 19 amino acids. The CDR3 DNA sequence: TGTGCCAGCAGCCGAGGGATATTTGCACGTCCCTCTGGGGCCAACGTCCTGACTTTC. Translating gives CASSRGIFARPSGANVLTF.

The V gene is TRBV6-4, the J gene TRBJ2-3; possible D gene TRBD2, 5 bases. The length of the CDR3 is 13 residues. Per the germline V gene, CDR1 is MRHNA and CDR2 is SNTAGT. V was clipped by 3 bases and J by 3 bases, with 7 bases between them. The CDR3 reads CASSERETDTQYF. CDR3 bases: TGTGCCAGCAGTGAGAGGGAAACAGATACGCAGTATTTT.

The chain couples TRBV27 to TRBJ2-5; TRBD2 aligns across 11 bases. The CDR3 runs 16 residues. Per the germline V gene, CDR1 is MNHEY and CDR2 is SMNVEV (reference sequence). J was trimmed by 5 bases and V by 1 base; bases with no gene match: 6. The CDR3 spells CASSLYPSGRPETQYF. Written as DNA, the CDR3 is TGTGCCAGCAGTTTATATCCTAGCGGGAGGCCGGAGACCCAGTACTTC.

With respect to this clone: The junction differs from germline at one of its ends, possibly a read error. The CDR3 spells CASSSQPQHF. As DNA, the CDR3 is TGTGCCAGCAGCAGTCAGCCCCAGCATTTT. This chain joins TRBV6-5 and TRBJ1-5; D is ambiguous. Germline loops: CDR1 MNHEY, CDR2 SVGAGI. CDR3 length: 10 amino acids.

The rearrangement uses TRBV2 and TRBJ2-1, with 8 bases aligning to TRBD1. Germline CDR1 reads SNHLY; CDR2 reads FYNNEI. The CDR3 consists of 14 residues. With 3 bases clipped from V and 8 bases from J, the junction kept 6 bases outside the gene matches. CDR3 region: CASSDEQGAYEQFF. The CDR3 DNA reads TGTGCCAGCAGTGACGAGCAGGGGGCATATGAGCAGTTCTTC.

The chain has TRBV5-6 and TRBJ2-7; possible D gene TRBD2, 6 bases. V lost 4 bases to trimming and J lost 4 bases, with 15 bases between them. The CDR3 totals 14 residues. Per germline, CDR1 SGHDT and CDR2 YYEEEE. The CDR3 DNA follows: TGTGCCAGCAGCGGCGGGACTTATAAGTACGAGCAGTACTTC. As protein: CASSGGTYKYEQYF.

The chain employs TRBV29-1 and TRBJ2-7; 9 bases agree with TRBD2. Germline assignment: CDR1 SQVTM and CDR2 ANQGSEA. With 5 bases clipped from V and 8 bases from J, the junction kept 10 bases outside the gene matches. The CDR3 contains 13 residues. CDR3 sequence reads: CSVYMAGGPKQYF. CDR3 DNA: TGCAGCGTTTACATGGCGGGAGGGCCCAAGCAGTACTTC.

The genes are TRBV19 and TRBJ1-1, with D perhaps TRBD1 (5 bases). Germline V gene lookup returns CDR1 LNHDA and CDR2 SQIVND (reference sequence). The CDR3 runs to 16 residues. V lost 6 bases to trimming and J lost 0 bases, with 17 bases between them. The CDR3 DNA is TGTGCCAGTAGCCAGGGTGACAGCCTCATGAACACTGAAGCTTTCTTT. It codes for CASSQGDSLMNTEAFF.

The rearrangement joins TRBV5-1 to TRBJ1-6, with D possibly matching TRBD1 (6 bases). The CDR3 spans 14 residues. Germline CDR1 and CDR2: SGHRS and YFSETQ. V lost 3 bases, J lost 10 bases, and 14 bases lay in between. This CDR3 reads CASSWTRGLSPLHF. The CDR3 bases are TGCGCCAGCAGCTGGACCAGGGGATTATCACCCCTCCACTTT.

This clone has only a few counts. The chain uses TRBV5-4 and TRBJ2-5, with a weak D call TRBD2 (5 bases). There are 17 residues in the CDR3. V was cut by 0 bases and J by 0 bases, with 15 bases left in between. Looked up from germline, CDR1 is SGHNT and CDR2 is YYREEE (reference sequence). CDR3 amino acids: CASSLAGEAPYQETQYF. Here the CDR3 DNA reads TGTGCCAGCAGCTTGGCCGGGGAAGCGCCGTACCAAGAGACCCAGTACTTC.

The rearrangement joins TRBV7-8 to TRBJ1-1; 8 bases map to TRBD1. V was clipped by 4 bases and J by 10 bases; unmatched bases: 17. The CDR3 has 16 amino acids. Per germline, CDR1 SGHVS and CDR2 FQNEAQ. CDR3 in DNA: TGTGCCAGCAGCTCGTACCGGACAGGGCCCGAGGGATTAGCTTTCTTT. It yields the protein CASSSYRTGPEGLAFF.

The CDR3 region is CASSVGGGDTGELFF. CDR3 in DNA: TGTGCCAGCAGCGTAGGCGGGGGGGACACCGGGGAGCTGTTTTTT. The chain is built from TRBV9 and TRBJ2-2; 9 nucleotides line up with TRBD2. This CDR3 is 15 amino acids long. The germline V gene encodes CDR1 SGDLS and CDR2 YYNGEE. The V and J ends lost 0 bases and 3 bases, in that order; junction bases with no gene match: 0.

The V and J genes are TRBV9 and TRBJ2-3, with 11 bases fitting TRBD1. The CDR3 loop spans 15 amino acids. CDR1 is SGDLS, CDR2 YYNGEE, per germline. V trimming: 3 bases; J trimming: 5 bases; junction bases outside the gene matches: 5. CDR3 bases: TGTGCCAGCAGCGCGGGGACAGGGGGTCAAGATACGCAGTATTTT. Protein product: CASSAGTGGQDTQYF.